Below, 20 T cell receptor beta chains from the same sample are listed, as sequenced in a study of T cells in Graves' hyperthyroidism and ophthalmopathy. Amplification yielded TCR beta CDR3 regions, with RNA transcripts as the source. Carried out on the TCR CDR3, a first-round RT-PCR used the HTBI primer set. TCRdb reprocessed the multiplex PCR reads with MiXCR, giving one entry per CDR3 protein. The sample comprises about 700,000 distinct CDR3 sequences, about 15% of which are singletons, and about a tenth rests with the top ten. The sample was blood. Source of these receptors: a woman aged 18-29 years with Graves' hyperthyroidism.

This clonotype occurred many times. CDR3 nucleotide sequence: TGTGCCAGCCAGCGGTCAATGAACACTGAAGCTTTCTTT. Its protein is CASQRSMNTEAFF. The V call is TRBV3-1, the J call TRBJ1-1; unclear D gene. Per the germline V gene, CDR1 is LGHDT and CDR2 is YNNKEL (reference sequence). Between the trimmed V and J ends, which lost 8 bases and 0 bases, there was a span of 10 bases. This CDR3 has 13 residues.

This clonotype has more than one count but fewer than ten. The chain links TRBV5-6 to TRBJ2-1; 9 bases match TRBD2. This CDR3 contains 17 residues. Trimming removed 0 bases from V and 0 bases from J; junction bases left unmatched: 4. Germline CDR1 is SGHDT and CDR2 is YYEEEE. The CDR3 loop is CASSLVAGAPSYNEQFF. The CDR3 nucleotides are TGTGCCAGCAGCTTGGTAGCGGGAGCCCCCTCCTACAATGAGCAGTTCTTC.

This clonotype was detected many times. As DNA, the CDR3 is TGTGCCAGCAGCCACTCCAGGGGACCCTACGAGCAGTACTTC. Its protein is CASSHSRGPYEQYF. The chain joins TRBV3-1 to TRBJ2-7, with D perhaps TRBD1 (6 bases). Germline V gene lookup returns CDR1 LGHDT and CDR2 YNNKEL (reference sequence). Trimming left V 3 bases short and J 2 bases short, with 11 bases between. The CDR3 spans 14 residues.

This clonotype was recorded many times. The chain joins TRBV20-1 to TRBJ2-5, with no clear D. CDR1 is DFQATT, CDR2 SNEGSKA, per germline (reference sequence). V lost 3 bases to trimming and J lost 4 bases, with 12 bases between them. The CDR3 loop spans 13 amino acids. In DNA form, the CDR3 reads TGCAGTGCTAGGGCGCCAGGCGGAGAGACCCAGTACTTC. It specifies CSARAPGGETQYF.

This clonotype has a handful of counts. V gene TRBV29-1 combines with J gene TRBJ1-5, with 10 bases aligning to TRBD1. Germline V gene lookup returns CDR1 SQVTM and CDR2 ANQGSEA. V lost 6 bases to trimming and J lost 4 bases; unmatched junction nucleotides: 3. The CDR3 consists of 13 residues. The DNA for the CDR3 is TGCAGCGTGGGACAGGGGAGAAATCAGCCCCAGCATTTT. It translates to CSVGQGRNQPQHF.

V and J are TRBV24-1 and TRBJ2-7; D is undetermined. Germline CDR1 and CDR2: KGHDR and SFDVKD. Trimming shortened V by 3 bases and J by 5 bases, and 13 bases separated the two germline ends. CDR3 size: 14 residues. The CDR3, as DNA: TGTGCCACCAGTGATCACTACAAGACGCACGAGCAGTACTTC. This codes for CATSDHYKTHEQYF.

This clonotype has at least ten counts. The gene calls are TRBV12-3 or TRBV12-4 and TRBJ2-7, with 11 bases fitting TRBD1. Germline trimming cut 5 bases from V and 3 bases from J; bases unmatched to any gene: 3. The CDR3 contains 14 residues. The CDR3 loop reads CASSRTGGFYEQYF. The CDR3, as DNA: TGTGCCAGCAGTCGGACAGGGGGCTTCTACGAGCAGTACTTC.

There are many counts of this clonotype. The rearrangement joins TRBV7-9 to TRBJ2-3, with TRBD2 matching over 7 bases. V shed 11 bases, J shed 6 bases, and the junction held 11 bases outside the gene matches. Germline loops: CDR1 SEHNR, CDR2 FQNEAQ (reference sequence). CDR3 size: 13 residues. CDR3 amino acids: CAGGEAGVDTQYF. DNA for the CDR3: TGTGCCGGGGGTGAGGCGGGAGTGGATACGCAGTATTTT.

Many counts were recorded for this clonotype. CDR3 sequence: CASSQERYGEQYF. CDR3 nucleotide sequence: TGTGCCAGCAGCCAAGAGAGATACGGGGAGCAGTACTTC. V usage is TRBV14 and J usage is TRBJ2-7; D not certain. CDR1 is SGHDN and CDR2 is FVKESK in the germline V gene. With 0 bases removed from V and 7 bases from J, the gap between germline ends came to 10 bases. The CDR3 loop spans 13 amino acids.

In DNA form, the CDR3 reads TGTGCCAGCAGCTTCACCCCACTAGCGGGAGGCCCCAGGACCCAGTACTTC. Encoded protein: CASSFTPLAGGPRTQYF. V is TRBV11-3 and J is TRBJ2-5, with TRBD2 identical over 12 bases. The CDR3 totals 17 residues. V lost 3 bases to trimming and J lost 7 bases; unmatched junction nucleotides: 12. Germline V gene sequence: CDR1 SGHNT, CDR2 YENEEA.

This clonotype appeared a few times. The genes are TRBV6-5 and TRBJ2-3; D may be TRBD1 (5 bases). Germline V gene data show CDR1 as MNHEY and CDR2 as SVGAGI. The CDR3 loop spans 14 amino acids. V was cut by 2 bases and J by 5 bases, with 11 bases left in between. Here the CDR3 reads CASSYRQGVDTQYF. CDR3 coding DNA: TGTGCCAGCAGTTACCGCCAGGGTGTAGATACGCAGTATTTT.

This chain links TRBV12-3 or TRBV12-4 with TRBJ2-5; 10 bases line up with TRBD2. Losses at the gene ends were 3 bases for V and 1 base for J; bases not matched to a gene: 5. The CDR3 has 16 residues. The CDR3: CASSFVSGGAQETQYF. CDR3 DNA sequence: TGTGCCAGCAGTTTTGTAAGCGGGGGGGCCCAAGAGACCCAGTACTTC.

This chain links TRBV20-1 with TRBJ2-3, with D tentatively TRBD2 (6 bases). V dropped 2 bases and J dropped 4 bases, with 13 bases sitting between them. The CDR3 runs 14 residues. Germline assignment: CDR1 DFQATT and CDR2 SNEGSKA (reference sequence). CDR3 DNA: TGCAGTGCTAGATTCGGGAGTGGTGCAGATACGCAGTATTTT. Translating it yields CSARFGSGADTQYF.

At least ten counts were recorded for this clonotype. The chain recombines TRBV7-8 with TRBJ2-7; D call uncertain. The length of the CDR3 is 13 residues. Trimming left V 0 bases short and J 2 bases short, with 5 bases between. Looked up from germline, CDR1 is SGHVS and CDR2 is FQNEAQ. CDR3 sequence: CASSLARAYEQYF. The CDR3 coding sequence is TGTGCCAGCAGCTTAGCTCGAGCCTACGAGCAGTACTTC.

The chain is built from TRBV6-5 and TRBJ2-5; the D gene is possibly TRBD2 (6 bases). In germline, CDR1 is MNHEY, CDR2 SVGAGI. The CDR3 contains 15 residues. Between the trimmed V and J ends, which lost 0 bases and 1 base, there was a span of 9 bases. The CDR3 DNA follows: TGTGCCAGCAGTTACTCGGGGGGTGGCCAAGAGACCCAGTACTTC. Translating gives CASSYSGGGQETQYF.

The chain links TRBV5-1 to TRBJ2-4, with D tentatively TRBD2 (5 bases). The germline V gene has CDR1 SGHRS and CDR2 YFSETQ. V was trimmed by 0 bases and J by 11 bases, leaving 33 bases between them. The length of the CDR3 is 20 residues. DNA for the CDR3: TGCGCCAGCAGCTTGGCCAGTATTGTCCCTACAGCGAACCCGGGGAATGTTCAGTACTTC. Protein product: CASSLASIVPTANPGNVQYF. Based on the CDR3 plus reference TRBV5-1 and TRBJ2-4, the full variable domain is KAGVTQTPRYLIKTRGQQVTLSCSPISGHRSVSWYQQTPGQGLQFLFEYFSETQRNKGNFPGRFSGRQFSNSRSEMNVSTLELGDSALYLCASSLASIVPTANPGNVQYFGAGTRLSVL.

This clonotype was seen repeatedly, ten times or more. The gene calls are TRBV27 and TRBJ1-2; D call uncertain. There are 16 residues in the CDR3. V gave up 2 bases and J gave up 4 bases, with 17 bases separating them. Per the germline V gene, CDR1 is MNHEY and CDR2 is SMNVEV (reference sequence). The CDR3 DNA reads TGTGCCAGCAGTTTAGGGTACACCTCCGGGTCCTATGGCTACACCTTC. As protein: CASSLGYTSGSYGYTF.

This chain uses TRBV25-1 with TRBJ2-2; tentatively, D is TRBD2 (5 bases). The V gene's germline CDR1 is MGHDK and CDR2 SYGVNS. Trimming stripped 4 bases from V and 3 bases from J, with 9 bases between. The CDR3 consists of 14 residues. CDR3 sequence (DNA): TGTGCCAGCAGTGTCCGGGGATACACCGGGGAGCTGTTTTTT. Residues: CASSVRGYTGELFF. The complete variable domain, with remaining parts taken from reference TRBV25-1 and TRBJ2-2, reads EADIYQTPRYLVIGTGKKITLECSQTMGHDKMYWYQQDPGMELHLIHYSYGVNSTEKGDLSSESTVSRIRTEHFPLTLESARPSHTSQYLCASSVRGYTGELFFGEGSRLTVL.

This sequence joins TRBV19 and TRBJ2-1, with 14 bases lining up with TRBD2. CDR3 length equals 15 residues. Germline V gene data show CDR1 as LNHDA and CDR2 as SQIVND (reference sequence). J gave up 9 bases and V 7 bases, and 8 bases lay outside the gene matches. CDR3 DNA: TGTGCCAGTACCCTGGGACTAGCGGGAGTAGGTGAGCAGTTCTTC. Protein product: CASTLGLAGVGEQFF.

The V and J genes are TRBV7-2 and TRBJ2-2; unclear D gene. V lost 5 bases to trimming and J lost 3 bases, with 10 bases between them. Per germline, CDR1 SGHTA and CDR2 FQGNSA. CDR3 size: 14 residues. The CDR3 nucleotides are TGTGCCAGCAGCCCCTTTACGTACACCGGGGAGCTGTTTTTT. Translating it yields CASSPFTYTGELFF.